One TCR beta chain is described in this entry. This clonotype has a handful of counts. Its antigen is currently not known. No much larger clone is present one base from it, and per-base qualities are unavailable. This sample was included in a study of Graves' ophthalmopathy and Graves' hyperthyroidism (dated by TCRdb to 2016 to 2019). Concerning the study at large: Peripheral blood was collected at initial diagnosis, prior to any treatment. The study used TCR beta repertoire signatures to distinguish Graves' ophthalmopathy from Graves' hyperthyroidism and to predict progression to ophthalmopathy. In total, over 130 blood samples were TCR-sequenced: some 43 ophthalmopathy, some 80 hyperthyroidism and some 17 hyperthyroidism-to-ophthalmopathy patients. To explore V-J signatures that distinguish ophthalmopathy from hyperthyroidism, a discovery set of 90 to 100 patients was enrolled, made up of around 44 with ophthalmopathy and under 65 with stable hyperthyroidism. The independent validation cohort included 18 to 20 hyperthyroidism patients plus 17 patients who later progressed from hyperthyroidism to ophthalmopathy. In six hyperthyroidism patients, the T-cell repertoire of thyroid tissue was compared with the T-cell repertoire of blood. Following sample collection, hyperthyroidism patients were given methimazole at a starting dose of 30 mg daily, and ophthalmopathy patients were given high-dose intravenous methylprednisolone. The approximately 90 discovery patients were randomly split 7:3 into training and test sets. The full study reports these points: In cross-validation, the 13-signature model distinguished ophthalmopathy from stable hyperthyroidism with around 90% sensitivity and approximately 81% specificity, while in the test set the corresponding values were roughly 80% and 75%. In validation, the model predicted ophthalmopathy progression with about 64% sensitivity and roughly 72% specificity; roughly 12 predicted patients were CT-confirmed with GO in a median of approximately 6.5 months. Sample size was not statistically predetermined, and group allocation was not concealed from the investigators. Among expanded thyroid clonotypes with frequency above 0.001, most also showed up in blood, which suggests that blood repertoires may reflect the thyroid immune response.

For repertoire sequencing, the TCR beta CDR3 regions were amplified from RNA transcripts. The first round of RT-PCR was done with HTBI primers and the Qiagen OneStep RT-PCR kit, and was followed by a second round of multiplex PCR, then size selection and purification. Libraries were sequenced on an Illumina HiSeq2000 using paired-end 100 bp reads. As for the original processing: SOAPnuke was used for read processing, and reads with adapters, uncalled bases, a mean Phred below 15, or no exact constant-primer or identifier match were discarded. COPE v1.2.5 was used to merge high-quality paired reads. Clonotypes were defined as unique nucleotide sequences and were aligned to IMGT TRB V, D and J references using MiTCR v1.1. Analysis was restricted to V-J combinations with a frequency above 0.0001, which covered about 99% of repertoires. For each V-J combination, a TCR clonal expansion and chaos score was defined as F50 clonal expansion divided by the chaos observed in the TCRdist matrix. Welch's t-statistics and random forest were used to reduce the features to some 13 V-J combinations, which were then used as input to a naive Bayes classifier. The Morisita-Horn index was used to measure how similar the thyroid and blood repertoires were. TCRdb redid the processing of the public reads, applying fastp at Q25 and MiXCR, and retained in-frame beta chains. Each record represents a unique CDR3 protein, reported with the most common genes and DNA among its rows. For this entry, the V and J calls and clone size follow TCRdb and not the study's own pipeline. This sample has approximately 210,000 distinct CDR3 sequences in its table, and about 22% of those were observed once. The ten largest clones take up under 55% of the sample.

Ophthalmopathy patients were characterized by moderately to severely active disease, a Clinical Activity Score of at least 3, a NOSPECS grade of at least 4, and a disease duration under 3 months. Patients were excluded if they had other autoimmune diseases, uncontrolled infections, pregnancy or lactation. Diagnosis was based on clinical symptoms, serum thyroxine, TRAb, thyroid ultrasound and orbital computed tomography. PBMCs were isolated from about 9.2 ml of fresh peripheral blood by Ficoll-Paque density gradient centrifugation. Total RNA was extracted with Trizol reagent and quality-checked on an Agilent 2100 Bioanalyzer. At the junction V is shortened by 3 bases and J by 0 bases; bases outside the gene matches: 6. CDR1 and CDR2 were assigned from the germline V gene as SGHAT and FQNNGV. The CDR3 starts with the cysteine, ends with the phenylalanine, and has 18 residues. The kept DNA is CDR3 alone, 54 bases in frame from the first base.

The sequence is built from TRBV11-2 and TRBJ2-6; the central 9 bases match TRBD2. This clonotype originated in a woman aged 50 to 60 with Graves' ophthalmopathy. Donor details come from another sample of the same person, matched by shared clones. The sequenced sample consisted of peripheral blood. The CDR3 region: CASSFSAGGNSGANVLTF. Read as DNA, the sequence is TGTGCCAGCAGCTTTTCAGCGGGAGGAAACTCTGGGGCCAACGTCCTGACTTTC.